This is a list of T cell receptor beta chains from one sample in a study of blood T cell repertoires in COVID-19. Some clones are missing from TCRdb's copy, which holds only in-frame ones; the method was immunoSEQ multiplex PCR. The sample has 150,000 to 200,000 clones, roughly 77% seen once. Sample: peripheral blood. The receptors derive from a middle-aged woman with COVID-19, enrolled during active disease. CDR3s include the opening cysteine and the closing phenylalanine or tryptophan. D genes are given only for firm matches. The listing skips clone size in some rows; elsewhere it reads once, few, many or a size class.

TRBV5-1,15,TRBD2,TRBJ2-1,NA,TGCGCCAGCGGAGATCTAGCGGGGGGAGGTACTGAGCAGTTCTTC,CASGDLAGGGTEQFF
TRBV2,14,NA,TRBJ2-4,few,TGTGCCAGCAGTAAACAGGTTGGGTTGGACATTCAGTACTTC,CASSKQVGLDIQYF
TRBV3-1/TRBV3-2,16,NA,TRBJ1-3,NA,TGTGCCAGCAGCCAACAGGGGCAACTCTCTGGAAACACCATATATTTT,CASSQQGQLSGNTIYF
TRBV4-2,16,TRBD1,TRBJ2-7,once,TGTGCCAGCAGCCAAGGGCTGACAGGGAGCTCCTACGAGCAGTACTTC,CASSQGLTGSSYEQYF
TRBV3-1/TRBV3-2,16,TRBD2,TRBJ2-5,NA,TGTGCCAGCAGCCGGAAATGCACTAGCGAACAAGAGACCCAGTACTTC,CASSRKCTSEQETQYF
TRBV6-2/TRBV6-3,15,NA,TRBJ1-4,NA,TGTGCCAGCAGTCGGAGCCGGTGGGCTAATGAAAAACTGTTTTTT,CASSRSRWANEKLFF
TRBV19,14,NA,TRBJ2-5,NA,TGTGCCAGTAGTTTGGCCACTACCGAAGAGACCCAGTACTTC,CASSLATTEETQYF
TRBV10-3,14,NA,TRBJ1-1,few,TGTGCCATCAGTGAGCCGACAGAGAACACTGAAGCTTTCTTT,CAISEPTENTEAFF
TRBV6-5,14,NA,TRBJ1-2,NA,TGTGCCAGCAGTTACGGCGGGGTTAACTATGGCTACACCTTC,CASSYGGVNYGYTF
TRBV10-3,13,NA,TRBJ1-2,once,TGTGCCATCAGTGGGCGCAGGGTAGATGGCTACACCTTC,CAISGRRVDGYTF
TRBV5-1,17,NA,TRBJ1-6,NA,TGCGCCAGCAAGTCTCTCCCCGCGGGGAGAGGAATTTCACCCCTCCACTTT,CASKSLPAGRGISPLHF
TRBV5-1,13,TRBD1,TRBJ2-2,few,TGCGCCAGCAGGGATGACAGGGCCGGGGAGCTGTTTTTT,CASRDDRAGELFF
TRBV7-2,15,NA,TRBJ2-3,NA,TGTGCCAGCACCCCCTCGGGACTGGGCCTCAATACGCAGTATTTT,CASTPSGLGLNTQYF
TRBV5-4,14,TRBD2,TRBJ2-2,NA,TGTGCCAGCAGACTAGCGGTTGACACCGGGGAGCTGTTTTTT,CASRLAVDTGELFF
TRBV19,14,NA,TRBJ1-5,NA,TGTGCCAGTAGTCAGGGGACCAGCAATCAGCCCCAGCATTTT,CASSQGTSNQPQHF
TRBV6-1,11,NA,TRBJ1-2,NA,TGTGCCAGCAGTGAAGCTATTGGCTACACCTTC,CASSEAIGYTF
TRBV6-5,12,NA,TRBJ2-6,NA,TGTGCCAGCAGTTTAGGGGCCAACGTCCTGACTTTC,CASSLGANVLTF
TRBV19,12,NA,TRBJ1-2,NA,TGTGCCAGTAGTCCTACCCTCTATGGCTACACCTTC,CASSPTLYGYTF
TRBV9,15,TRBD2,TRBJ2-1,NA,TGTGCCAGCAGCGCTCGGACTAGAACTGGAGCTGAGCAGTTCTTC,CASSARTRTGAEQFF
TRBV13,16,NA,TRBJ2-4,once,TGTGCCAGCAGCTTTGGACAGTCACTAGCCAAAAACATTCAGTACTTC,CASSFGQSLAKNIQYF
TRBV30,15,TRBD2,TRBJ2-5,NA,TGTGCCTGGAGTCGGTTTGGACTAGCGGCGGAGACCCAGTACTTC,CAWSRFGLAAETQYF
TRBV25-1,14,NA,TRBJ2-1,NA,TGTGCCAGCAGTGAATCCGTAGCGGTTCAGAGGCAGTTCTTC,CASSESVAVQRQFF
TRBV3-1/TRBV3-2,14,NA,TRBJ2-3,NA,TGTGCCAGCAGCCAAGATATGGCTAGCCGTACGCAGTATTTT,CASSQDMASRTQYF
TRBV7-9,19,NA,TRBJ2-5,NA,TGTGCCAGCAGCTTAGACCAGGGCTTGAGTTATCAGTACCAAGAGACCCAGTACTTC,CASSLDQGLSYQYQETQYF
TRBV30,14,NA,TRBJ1-5,many,TGTGCCTGGAGTACCGACAGTAGCAATCAGCCCCAGCATTTT,CAWSTDSSNQPQHF
TRBV5-4,15,TRBD2,TRBJ2-5,NA,TGTGCCAGCAGCTTGGACCCAGGGAGGGGAGAGACCCAGTACTTC,CASSLDPGRGETQYF
TRBV5-1,16,TRBD1,TRBJ2-1,once,TGCGCCAGCAGCTTGGGGGACAGGAGCTCCTACAATGAGCAGTTCTTC,CASSLGDRSSYNEQFF
TRBV6-1,14,NA,TRBJ1-5,NA,TGTGCCAGCAGTGAATACAGTTCCAATCAGCCCCAGCATTTT,CASSEYSSNQPQHF
TRBV30,12,NA,TRBJ1-1,NA,TGTGCCTGGAGGGCCCTTTACACTGAAGCTTTCTTT,CAWRALYTEAFF
TRBV5-8,17,NA,TRBJ1-5,once,TGTGCCAGCAGCTTGGGCGCGACTCCCGACCCTCATCAGCCCCAGCATTTT,CASSLGATPDPHQPQHF
TRBV27,15,NA,TRBJ1-4,NA,TGTGCCAGCAGTTTATCACCCGGATCGGGAGAAAAACTGTTTTTT,CASSLSPGSGEKLFF
TRBV15,13,NA,TRBJ2-7,NA,TGTGCCACCAGCAGAGACAGTAACTACGAGCAGTACTTC,CATSRDSNYEQYF
TRBV7-9,15,NA,TRBJ1-4,NA,TGTGCCAGCAGCTTAATAGAGTTCAGCGCGGAAAAACTGTTTTTT,CASSLIEFSAEKLFF
TRBV11-2,16,TRBD1,TRBJ1-3,NA,TGTGCCAGCAGCTTTGGGACAGCAACTTCGGGAAACACCATATATTTT,CASSFGTATSGNTIYF
TRBV4-1,15,NA,TRBJ1-5,NA,TGCGCCAGCAGCCAAGGGGGGGGCAAGTATCAGCCCCAGCATTTT,CASSQGGGKYQPQHF
TRBV30,13,TRBD1,TRBJ2-4,NA,TGTGCCGTGGACAGGGGAGGCAAAAACATTCAGTACTTC,CAVDRGGKNIQYF
TRBV3-1/TRBV3-2,14,NA,TRBJ1-4,few,TGTGCCAGCAGCCAAGAAAGGGGTGACGAAAAACTGTTTTTT,CASSQERGDEKLFF
TRBV7-9,14,NA,TRBJ1-4,NA,TGTGCCAGCAGCTTAGATGGCGGGCCCCAAAAACTGTTTTTT,CASSLDGGPQKLFF
TRBV27,16,TRBD1,TRBJ2-1,NA,TGTGCCAGCAGAACCGACAGGGGTGGTAGGTACAATGAGCAGTTCTTC,CASRTDRGGRYNEQFF
TRBV10-1,14,TRBD1,TRBJ1-1,many,TGCGCCAGCAGTGAAAACCCACAGGGGGCTGAAGCTTTCTTT,CASSENPQGAEAFF
TRBV2,14,TRBD1,TRBJ1-4,NA,TGTGCCAGCTGGAGAGACAGGGGGAACGAAAAACTGTTTTTT,CASWRDRGNEKLFF
TRBV9,14,TRBD1,TRBJ1-5,NA,TGTGCCAGCAGCGCGGGACAGGCTAATCAGCCCCAGCATTTT,CASSAGQANQPQHF
TRBV3-1/TRBV3-2,15,TRBD2,TRBJ2-3,few,TGTGCCAGCAGCCTCTTTAGCGGGGGGGCAGATACGCAGTATTTT,CASSLFSGGADTQYF
TRBV3-1/TRBV3-2,14,TRBD1,TRBJ1-6,NA,TGTGCCAGCAGCCGGGACAGGAATAATTCACCCCTCCACTTT,CASSRDRNNSPLHF
TRBV7-8,18,TRBD2,TRBJ2-7,NA,TGTGCCAGCAGCCTGGGGACTAGCGGGTCCGGGGGGTCCTACGAGCAGTACTTC,CASSLGTSGSGGSYEQYF
TRBV29-1,14,NA,TRBJ1-1,NA,TGCAGCGTTGAAGGTACAGGGAGGAACACTGAAGCTTTCTTT,CSVEGTGRNTEAFF
TRBV4-2,16,TRBD2,TRBJ2-5,once,TGTGCCAGCAGCCAAGATCTTACTAGCGGGAGTGAGACCCAGTACTTC,CASSQDLTSGSETQYF
TRBV5-8,15,TRBD2,TRBJ2-3,NA,TGTGCCAGCAGCCAGGGACTAGCGAACACAGATACGCAGTATTTT,CASSQGLANTDTQYF
TRBV9,16,NA,TRBJ2-2,once,TGTGCCAGCAGCGTCGCGGGGACTCTTTACACCGGGGAGCTGTTTTTT,CASSVAGTLYTGELFF
TRBV5-5,14,NA,TRBJ1-6,NA,TGTGCCAGCAGCTTGGAAGGGAGTGATTCACCCCTCCACTTT,CASSLEGSDSPLHF
TRBV11-1,15,TRBD1,TRBJ2-7,NA,TGTGCCAGCAGCTCTGGGACAGGGGGGTCCTACGAGCAGTACTTC,CASSSGTGGSYEQYF